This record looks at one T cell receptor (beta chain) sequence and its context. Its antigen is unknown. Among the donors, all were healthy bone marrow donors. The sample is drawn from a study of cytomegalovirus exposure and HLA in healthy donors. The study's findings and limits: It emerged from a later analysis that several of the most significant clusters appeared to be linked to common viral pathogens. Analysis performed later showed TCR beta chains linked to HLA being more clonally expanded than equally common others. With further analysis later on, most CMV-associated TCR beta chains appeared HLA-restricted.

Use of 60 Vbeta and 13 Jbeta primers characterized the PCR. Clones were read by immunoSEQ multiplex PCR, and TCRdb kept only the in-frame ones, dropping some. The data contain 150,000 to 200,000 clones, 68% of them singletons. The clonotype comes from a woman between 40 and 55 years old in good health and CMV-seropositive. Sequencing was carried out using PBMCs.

This chain's CDR3 is CASISGGNAGGYTF. Here the CDR3 DNA reads TGTGCCAGCATATCGGGGGGGAACGCGGGTGGCTACACCTTC. This chain connects TRBV28 to TRBJ1-2, with D perhaps TRBD1 (5 bases). The CDR3 is 14 residues long. V lost 7 bases and J 7 bases, leaving 19 bases between the germline ends. CDR1 and CDR2 (germline): MDHEN, SYDVKM.